One sample yielded the 30 T cell receptor beta chains listed below, sequenced in a study of CD8 T cells in ankylosing spondylitis. No antigen has been identified for these receptors. Each CDR3 protein gets one entry after TCRdb re-called the 5' RACE reads with MiXCR. The sample shows tens of thousands of distinct CDR3 sequences, roughly 9% of them seen only once. Study-wide results and caveats: What appeared characteristic of ankylosing spondylitis blood was a TCR beta motif of eight highly homologous variants.

Sequencing was carried out using blood, either unsorted or a sorted T cell fraction (not recorded which). Source of these receptors: a male donor with ankylosing spondylitis.

The chain combines TRBV11-1 with TRBJ2-1; 15 nucleotides line up with TRBD2. The J segment lost 4 bases and the V segment lost 4 bases, leaving 2 bases of the junction unmatched. The germline V gene has CDR1 SGHAT and CDR2 FQDESV (reference sequence). This CDR3 comprises 16 residues. The CDR3 bases are TGTGCCAGCAGCTATGGACTAGCGGGAGGGTACAATGAGCAGTTCTTC. Protein product: CASSYGLAGGYNEQFF. The variable domain in full, with the rest retrieved from reference TRBV11-1 and TRBJ2-1, is EAEVAQSPRYKITEKSQAVAFWCDPISGHATLYWYRQILGQGPELLVQFQDESVVDDSQLPKDRFSAERLKGVDSTLKIQPAELGDSAMYLCASSYGLAGGYNEQFFGPGTRLTVL.

At least ten counts were recorded for this clonotype. The V and J genes are TRBV9 and TRBJ2-5; 8 nucleotides match TRBD2. V shed 6 bases and J 1 base; nucleotides not matched to a gene: 8. Germline values: CDR1 SGDLS, CDR2 YYNGEE. The CDR3 consists of 15 residues. CDR3 in amino acids: CASTPREGIQETQYF. CDR3 in DNA: TGTGCCAGCACCCCACGGGAGGGGATCCAAGAGACCCAGTACTTC.

This chain uses TRBV7-9 with TRBJ2-5, with 7 bases identical to TRBD2. V gave up 2 bases and J gave up 5 bases; unmatched junction bases: 5. The CDR3 spans 14 residues. CDR1 and CDR2 from the germline V gene are SEHNR and FQNEAQ (reference sequence). CDR3 coding DNA: TGTGCCAGCAGCTTATCCCGGGAGGCGGAGACCCAGTACTTC. Translation gives CASSLSREAETQYF.

This clonotype was seen more than once but under ten times. The J gene is TRBJ2-7, the V gene TRBV10-3; the D is unclear. The germline gives CDR1 ENHRY, CDR2 SYGVKD. This CDR3 spans 13 amino acids. V lost 3 bases, J lost 4 bases, and 10 bases lay in between. DNA of the CDR3: TGTGCCATCAGTGACCCTACCTTTTACGAGCAGTACGTC. Translating gives CAISDPTFYEQYV.

The chain couples TRBV27 to TRBJ2-1; D may be TRBD1 or TRBD2 (5 bases each). The CDR3 consists of 12 residues. The germline gives CDR1 MNHEY, CDR2 SMNVEV (reference sequence). Trimming pared 6 bases from V and 10 bases from J, leaving 13 bases between. The CDR3 loop is CASSNGAAEQFF. The CDR3 bases are TGTGCCAGCAGCAACGGGGCGGCAGAGCAGTTCTTC.

This clonotype was found many times. The chain uses TRBV29-1 and TRBJ2-1; 13 nucleotides match TRBD2. The V gene end was trimmed by 7 bases and the J gene end by 3 bases; junction bases not matched to a gene: 12. The CDR3 spans 17 residues. Germline V gene data show CDR1 as SQVTM and CDR2 as ANQGSEA. The chain's CDR3 is CSARDIRLAGGYNEQFF. The CDR3 DNA follows: TGCAGCGCGAGAGATATCAGACTAGCGGGAGGCTACAATGAGCAGTTCTTC.

The chain uses TRBV7-8 and TRBJ1-5; D is uncertain. From germline, CDR1 is SGHVS and CDR2 FQNEAQ. V was cut by 1 base and J by 5 bases, with 9 bases left in between. This CDR3 is built from 14 residues. The CDR3 protein is CASSLVGSHQPQHF. The CDR3 DNA reads TGTGCCAGCAGCTTAGTCGGCAGTCATCAGCCCCAGCATTTT.

This chain links TRBV27 with TRBJ2-1; the D gene is possibly TRBD2 (5 bases). The length of the CDR3 is 13 residues. With 7 bases removed from V and 6 bases from J, the gap between germline ends came to 13 bases. Germline-derived CDR1 and CDR2 are MNHEY and SMNVEV (reference sequence). The CDR3 spells CASNRGTSNEQFF. In DNA form, the CDR3 reads TGTGCCAGCAATCGGGGAACCTCCAATGAGCAGTTCTTC.

This clonotype was observed at least ten times. The chain carries TRBV30 and TRBJ2-3, with D unresolved. CDR3 length: 15 amino acids. Trimming left V 0 bases short and J 5 bases short, with 15 bases between. Germline CDR1 is GTSNPN and CDR2 is SVGIG (reference sequence). CDR3 sequence: CAWSVGVPPGDTQYF. CDR3 coding DNA: TGTGCCTGGAGTGTAGGCGTTCCTCCGGGAGATACGCAGTATTTT.

Ten or more counts support this clonotype. The chain combines TRBV24-1 with TRBJ2-2; D gene uncertain. Per the germline V gene, CDR1 is KGHDR and CDR2 is SFDVKD. This CDR3 is built from 13 residues. V lost 3 bases, J lost 5 bases, and 6 bases lay in between. The CDR3 is CATSDPLTGELFF. The CDR3 DNA is TGTGCCACCAGTGATCCGTTAACCGGGGAGCTGTTTTTT.

This clonotype was detected a few times. CDR3 amino acids: CASSSDGHEQFF. CDR3 nucleotide sequence: TGCGCCAGCAGCTCGGACGGCCATGAGCAGTTCTTC. This rearrangement joins TRBV5-1 to TRBJ2-1, with unresolved D. The CDR3 contains 12 residues. The germline CDR1 and CDR2 sequences are SGHRS and YFSETQ. V was pared by 3 bases and J by 8 bases, with 9 bases between.

By frequency in the sample, this clonotype is medium-sized (0.01 to 0.1%). The V call is TRBV11-2, the J call TRBJ2-5; D is possibly TRBD1 (5 bases). The length of the CDR3 is 14 residues. Germline V gene lookup returns CDR1 SGHAT and CDR2 FQNNGV. V was shortened by 5 bases and J by 7 bases, with 17 bases between the two germline ends. CDR3 loop: CASSPSPAQGTQYF. The CDR3 coding sequence is TGTGCCAGCAGCCCTTCGCCCGCGCAGGGGACCCAGTACTTC.

In regard to this clonotype: A read error may be the cause here, since a much bigger clone is one base away. The rearrangement links TRBV7-9 to TRBJ1-2; 10 bases match TRBD1. Germline loops: CDR1 SEHNR, CDR2 FQNEAQ (reference sequence). The CDR3 spans 13 residues. V shed 8 bases, J shed 4 bases, and the junction held 4 bases outside the gene matches. The CDR3 DNA sequence: TGTGCCAGCTGCTGGGACAGGGGCTATGGCTACACCTTC. Its translation is CASCWDRGYGYTF.

The rearrangement uses TRBV3-1 and TRBJ2-7, with 12 nucleotides matching TRBD2. The CDR3 totals 14 residues. Germline CDR1 and CDR2: LGHDT and YNNKEL (reference sequence). V lost 4 bases and J lost 4; bases outside the gene matches: 2. CDR3 protein: CASSPGLAGYEQYV. In DNA, the CDR3 is TGTGCCAGCAGCCCCGGACTAGCGGGGTACGAGCAGTACGTC.

The chain links TRBV29-1 to TRBJ2-6; D is tentatively TRBD1 or TRBD2 (5 bases each). The germline V gene has CDR1 SQVTM and CDR2 ANQGSEA. The CDR3 has 16 residues. V lost 4 bases to trimming and J lost 0 bases, with 13 bases between them. For the CDR3, the DNA is TGCAGCGTTGTAGGGACCTCAGGCTCTGGGGCCAACGTCCTGACTTTC. It translates to CSVVGTSGSGANVLTF.

This clonotype was detected ten times or more. The V and J genes are TRBV27 and TRBJ2-1; 11 bases line up with TRBD2. The CDR3 contains 15 residues. Germline V gene data show CDR1 as MNHEY and CDR2 as SMNVEV (reference sequence). Germline trimming cut 6 bases from V and 4 bases from J; bases unmatched to any gene: 5. CDR3 bases: TGTGCCAGCAGGGCCGGGACTAGCGGATACAATGAGCAGTTCTTC. This encodes CASRAGTSGYNEQFF.

This clonotype was seen a few times. V usage is TRBV5-6 and J usage is TRBJ1-1; a weak D match, TRBD1 (6 bases). The ends were cut back, 4 bases at V and 1 base at J, with 14 bases in the middle. Germline V gene lookup returns CDR1 SGHDT and CDR2 YYEEEE. The CDR3 covers 15 residues. The DNA of the CDR3 is TGTGCCAGCAGCCTCTCGGGAGGGGGGAACACTGAAGCTTTCTTT. Protein sequence: CASSLSGGGNTEAFF.

The chain is built from TRBV7-9 and TRBJ2-1; TRBD1 matches 9 bases. The CDR3 covers 16 residues. Germline V CDR1 and CDR2: SEHNR, FQNEAQ (reference sequence). V gave up 5 bases and J gave up 1 base; unmatched junction bases: 6. CDR3 sequence (DNA): TGTGCCAGCAGCAAAACAGGGGGCTCGTCCTACAATGAGCAGTTCTTC. Translating gives CASSKTGGSSYNEQFF.

This sequence joins TRBV12-3 or TRBV12-4 and TRBJ1-2; TRBD1 matches 9 bases. Trimming took 2 bases from V and 6 from J; bases not matched to a gene: 4. The CDR3 runs to 14 residues. CDR3 in amino acids: CASSLLDRGDGYTF. CDR3 bases: TGTGCCAGCAGTTTACTGGACAGGGGCGATGGCTACACCTTC.

The J gene is TRBJ1-4, the V gene TRBV4-1; D remains unclear. CDR1 is MGHRA and CDR2 is YSYEKL in the germline V gene. V was clipped by 6 bases and J by 4 bases, with 15 bases between them. CDR3 size: 15 residues. CDR3 sequence (DNA): TGCGCCAGCAGTCCCGAACCCGGGATTAATGAAAAACTGTTTTTT. Translated: CASSPEPGINEKLFF.

In regard to this clonotype: Relative to the germline gene, one junction end is altered; a read error may explain this. This rearrangement joins TRBV6-1 to TRBJ2-3; TRBD2 agrees at 11 bases. This CDR3 spans 19 amino acids. CDR1 and CDR2 (germline): MNHNS, SASEGT. The CDR3 protein is CAISEGLAGGQLSTDTQYF. In nucleotides, the CDR3 is TGTGCCATCAGTGAAGGGCTAGCGGGAGGCCAACTTAGCACAGATACGCAGTATTTT.

V and J are TRBV12-3 or TRBV12-4 and TRBJ2-4; 8 nucleotides agree with TRBD2. V lost 5 bases to trimming and J lost 0 bases; unmatched junction nucleotides: 3. This CDR3 contains 15 residues. The CDR3 region has the DNA TGTGCCAGCAGTACGCGGGGGGTAGCCAAAAACATTCAGTACTTC. Its translation: CASSTRGVAKNIQYF.

J is TRBJ2-1 and V is TRBV11-2; weak D call: TRBD1 (5 bases). Germline V gives CDR1 SGHAT, CDR2 FQNNGV. Trimming took 5 bases from V and 4 from J, leaving 9 bases between them. The CDR3 is made up of 13 amino acids. CDR3 DNA: TGTGCCAGCAGCACGACAGAGTACAATGAGCAGTTCTTC. This sequence encodes CASSTTEYNEQFF.

This clonotype has just a few counts. The rearrangement uses TRBV5-5 and TRBJ1-1; 8 bases are a match to TRBD1. Per the germline V gene, CDR1 is SGHKS and CDR2 is YYEKEE (reference sequence). This CDR3 region has 17 residues. Unmatched junction bases numbered 12, after V lost 1 base and J lost 4 bases. CDR3 amino acids: CASSLRGTGSKGTEAFF. The CDR3 DNA follows: TGTGCCAGCAGCTTGAGAGGGACAGGTTCTAAGGGCACTGAAGCTTTCTTT.

This rearrangement joins TRBV15 to TRBJ2-1; 11 bases agree with TRBD2. The length of the CDR3 is 18 residues. Trimming removed 0 bases from V and 7 bases from J; junction bases left unmatched: 11. CDR1 is LNHNV and CDR2 is YYDKDF in the germline V gene (reference sequence). In DNA form, the CDR3 reads TGTGCCACCAGCAGAGATCCCCCACTAGCGGGAGATGTGAATGAGCAGTTCTTC. It translates to CATSRDPPLAGDVNEQFF.

J is TRBJ2-1 and V is TRBV5-5, with D maybe TRBD2 (5 bases). The CDR3 has 12 amino acids. The V gene lost 6 bases and the J gene lost 9 bases, with 13 bases spanning the gap. The germline V gene has CDR1 SGHKS and CDR2 YYEKEE (reference sequence). CDR3 sequence (DNA): TGTGCCAGCACCCCACCCGGAGGTGAGCAGTTCTTC. Its protein is CASTPPGGEQFF.

This clonotype showed up many times. The chain uses TRBV12-3 or TRBV12-4 and TRBJ2-1, with 11 positions matching TRBD2. The trim removed 6 bases at V and 9 bases at J, leaving 10 bases unmatched. This CDR3 has 15 residues. The CDR3 DNA reads as TGTGCCAGCAGAGCTACTAGCGGGAGTGGAGGTGAGCAGTTCTTC. It codes for CASRATSGSGGEQFF.

The chain employs TRBV15 and TRBJ1-1; D remains unclear. With 0 bases removed from V and 11 bases from J, the gap between germline ends came to 19 bases. This CDR3 has 15 residues. Germline CDR1 and CDR2: LNHNV and YYDKDF (reference sequence). The CDR3: CATSRDWEETPPAFF. CDR3 DNA: TGTGCCACCAGCAGAGATTGGGAGGAGACCCCACCGGCTTTCTTT.

This clonotype showed up just a few times. The chain joins TRBV12-3 or TRBV12-4 to TRBJ2-1; 10 positions agree with TRBD2. V dropped 11 bases and J dropped 5; count of bases not matched to a gene: 9. There are 14 residues in the CDR3. The CDR3 spells CAVRLAGANNEQFF. DNA of the CDR3: TGTGCCGTAAGGCTAGCGGGAGCCAACAATGAGCAGTTCTTC.

This clonotype was observed a few times. The genes are TRBV20-1 and TRBJ1-1, with D tentatively TRBD1 (6 bases). V gave up 3 bases and J gave up 1 base, with 9 bases separating them. The CDR3 loop spans 13 amino acids. From germline, CDR1 is DFQATT and CDR2 SNEGSKA (reference sequence). The CDR3 DNA reads as TGCAGTGCTAGCGACAGGACGAACACTGAAGCTTTCTTT. Amino acid sequence: CSASDRTNTEAFF.